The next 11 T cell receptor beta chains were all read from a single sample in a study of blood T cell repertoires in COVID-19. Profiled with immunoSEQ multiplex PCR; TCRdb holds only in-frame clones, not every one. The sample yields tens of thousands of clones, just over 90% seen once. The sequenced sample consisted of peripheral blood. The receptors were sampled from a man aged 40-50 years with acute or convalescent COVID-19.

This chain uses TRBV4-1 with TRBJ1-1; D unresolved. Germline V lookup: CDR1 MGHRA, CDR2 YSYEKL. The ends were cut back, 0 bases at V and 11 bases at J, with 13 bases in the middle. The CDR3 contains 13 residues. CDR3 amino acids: CASSQDFGGRAFF. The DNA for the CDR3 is TGCGCCAGCAGCCAAGATTTCGGAGGGCGCGCTTTCTTT.

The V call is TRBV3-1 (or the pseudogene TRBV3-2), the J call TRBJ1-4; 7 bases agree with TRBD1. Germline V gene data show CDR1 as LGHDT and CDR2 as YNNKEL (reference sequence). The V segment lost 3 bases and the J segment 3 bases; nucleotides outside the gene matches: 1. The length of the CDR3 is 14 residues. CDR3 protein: CASSHQGANEKLFF. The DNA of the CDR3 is TGTGCCAGCAGCCACCAGGGGGCTAATGAAAAACTGTTTTTT.

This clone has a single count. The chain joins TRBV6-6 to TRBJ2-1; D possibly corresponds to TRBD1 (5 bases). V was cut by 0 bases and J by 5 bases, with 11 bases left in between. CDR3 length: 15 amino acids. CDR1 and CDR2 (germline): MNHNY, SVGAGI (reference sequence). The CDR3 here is CASSYSGASNNEQFF. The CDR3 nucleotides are TGTGCCAGCAGTTACTCTGGGGCCTCGAACAATGAGCAGTTCTTC.

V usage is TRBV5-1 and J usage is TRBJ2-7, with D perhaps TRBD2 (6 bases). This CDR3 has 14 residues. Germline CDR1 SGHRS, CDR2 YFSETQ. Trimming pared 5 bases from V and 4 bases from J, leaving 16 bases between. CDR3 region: CASRWGEMGYEQYF. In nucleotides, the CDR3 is TGCGCCAGCAGGTGGGGGGAGATGGGATACGAGCAGTACTTC. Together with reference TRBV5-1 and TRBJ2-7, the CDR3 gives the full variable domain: KAGVTQTPRYLIKTRGQQVTLSCSPISGHRSVSWYQQTPGQGLQFLFEYFSETQRNKGNFPGRFSGRQFSNSRSEMNVSTLELGDSALYLCASRWGEMGYEQYFGPGTRLTVT.

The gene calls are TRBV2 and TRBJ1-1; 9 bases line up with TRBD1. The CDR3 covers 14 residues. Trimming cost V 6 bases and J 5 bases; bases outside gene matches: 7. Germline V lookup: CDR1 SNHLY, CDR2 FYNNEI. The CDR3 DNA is TGTGCCAGCAGCACACAGGGGGCGGGGACTGAAGCTTTCTTT. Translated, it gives CASSTQGAGTEAFF.

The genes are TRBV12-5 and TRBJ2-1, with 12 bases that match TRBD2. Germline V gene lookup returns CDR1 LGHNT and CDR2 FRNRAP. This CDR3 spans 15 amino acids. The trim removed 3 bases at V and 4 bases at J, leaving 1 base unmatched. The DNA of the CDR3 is TGTGCTAGTGGTTTCGGGACTAGCGGGTACAATGAGCAGTTCTTC. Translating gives CASGFGTSGYNEQFF.

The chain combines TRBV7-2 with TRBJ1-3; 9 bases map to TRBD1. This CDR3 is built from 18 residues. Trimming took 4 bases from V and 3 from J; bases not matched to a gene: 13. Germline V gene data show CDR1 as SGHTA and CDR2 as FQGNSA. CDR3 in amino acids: CASSSTDRDRAGGNTIYF. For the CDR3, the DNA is TGTGCCAGCAGCTCGACAGACCGGGACAGGGCTGGTGGAAACACCATATATTTT. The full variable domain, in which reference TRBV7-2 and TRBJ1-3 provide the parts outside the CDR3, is GAGVSQSPSNKVTEKGKDVELRCDPISGHTALYWYRQSLGQGLEFLIYFQGNSAPDKSGLPSDRFSAERTGGSVSTLTIQRTQQEDSAVYLCASSSTDRDRAGGNTIYFGEGSWLTVV.

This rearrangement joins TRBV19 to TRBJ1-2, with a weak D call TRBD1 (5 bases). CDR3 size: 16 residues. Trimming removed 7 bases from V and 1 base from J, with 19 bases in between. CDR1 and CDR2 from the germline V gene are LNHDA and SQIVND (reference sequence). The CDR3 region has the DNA TGTGCCAGTACCAACCCCCCGGGGGACGTTAACTATGGCTACACCTTC. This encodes CASTNPPGDVNYGYTF.

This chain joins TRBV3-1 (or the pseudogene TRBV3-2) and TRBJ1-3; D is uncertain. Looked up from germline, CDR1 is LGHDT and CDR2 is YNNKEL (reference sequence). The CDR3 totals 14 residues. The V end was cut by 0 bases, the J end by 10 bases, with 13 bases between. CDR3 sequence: CASSQDARTRTIYF. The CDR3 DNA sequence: TGTGCCAGCAGCCAAGATGCCAGAACTAGGACCATATATTTT.

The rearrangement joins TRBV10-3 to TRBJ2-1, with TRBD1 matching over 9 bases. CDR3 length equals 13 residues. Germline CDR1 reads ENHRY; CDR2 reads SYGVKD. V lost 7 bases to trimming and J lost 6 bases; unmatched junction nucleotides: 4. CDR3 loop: CAITLGQGNEQFF. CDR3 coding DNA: TGTGCCATCACTTTGGGACAGGGCAATGAGCAGTTCTTC.

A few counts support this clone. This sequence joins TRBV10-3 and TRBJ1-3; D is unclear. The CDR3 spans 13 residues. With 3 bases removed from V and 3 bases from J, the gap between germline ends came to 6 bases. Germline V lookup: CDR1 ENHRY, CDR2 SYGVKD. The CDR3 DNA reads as TGTGCCATCAGTGACTTCTTTGGAAACACCATATATTTT. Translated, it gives CAISDFFGNTIYF.